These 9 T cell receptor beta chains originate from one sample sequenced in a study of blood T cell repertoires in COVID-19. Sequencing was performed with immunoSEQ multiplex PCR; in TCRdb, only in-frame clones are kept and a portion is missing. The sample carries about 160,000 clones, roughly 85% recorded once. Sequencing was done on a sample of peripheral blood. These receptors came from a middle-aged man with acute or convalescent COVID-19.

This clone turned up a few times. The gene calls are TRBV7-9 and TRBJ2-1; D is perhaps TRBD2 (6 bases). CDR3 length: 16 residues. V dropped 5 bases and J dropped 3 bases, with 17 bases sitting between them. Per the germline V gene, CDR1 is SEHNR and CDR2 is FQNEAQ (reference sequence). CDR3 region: CASSTPEGGIYNEQFF. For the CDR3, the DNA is TGTGCCAGCAGCACCCCGGAAGGAGGGATCTACAATGAGCAGTTCTTC.

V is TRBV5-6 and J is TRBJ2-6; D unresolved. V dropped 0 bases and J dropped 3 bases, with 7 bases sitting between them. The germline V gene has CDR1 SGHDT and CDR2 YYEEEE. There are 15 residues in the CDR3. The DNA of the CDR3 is TGTGCCAGCAGCTTGGAAGAGCTTGGGGCCAACGTCCTGACTTTC. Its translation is CASSLEELGANVLTF.

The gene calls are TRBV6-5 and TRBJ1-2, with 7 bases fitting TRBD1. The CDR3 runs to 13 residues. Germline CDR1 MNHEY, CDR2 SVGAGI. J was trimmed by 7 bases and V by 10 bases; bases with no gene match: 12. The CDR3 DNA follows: TGTGCCACCTCCAGGGGGTCCCCCAGTGGCTACACCTTC. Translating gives CATSRGSPSGYTF.

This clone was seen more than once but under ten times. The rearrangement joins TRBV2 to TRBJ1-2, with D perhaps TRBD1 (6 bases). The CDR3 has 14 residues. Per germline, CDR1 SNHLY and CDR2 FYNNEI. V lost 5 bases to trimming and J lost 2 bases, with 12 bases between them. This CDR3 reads CASSFYRVNYGYTF. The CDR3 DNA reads TGTGCCAGCAGTTTCTACAGGGTCAACTATGGCTACACCTTC.

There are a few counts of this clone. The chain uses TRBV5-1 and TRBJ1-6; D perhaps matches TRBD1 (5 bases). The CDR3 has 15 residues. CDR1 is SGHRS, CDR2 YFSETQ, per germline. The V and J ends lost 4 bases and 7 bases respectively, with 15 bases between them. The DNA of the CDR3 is TGCGCCAGCAGCATCAGGGCCCGCAGAAATTCACCCCTCCACTTT. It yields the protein CASSIRARRNSPLHF.

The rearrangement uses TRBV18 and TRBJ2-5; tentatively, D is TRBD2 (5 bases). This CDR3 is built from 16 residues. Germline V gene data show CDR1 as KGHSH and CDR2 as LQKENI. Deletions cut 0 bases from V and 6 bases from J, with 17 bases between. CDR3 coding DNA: TGTGCCAGCTCACCACCGGACGAGGACTCGCGACAGACCCAGTACTTC. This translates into CASSPPDEDSRQTQYF.

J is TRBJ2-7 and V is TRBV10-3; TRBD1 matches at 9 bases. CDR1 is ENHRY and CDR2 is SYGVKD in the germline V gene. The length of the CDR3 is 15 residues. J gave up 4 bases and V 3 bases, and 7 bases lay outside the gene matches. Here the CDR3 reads CAISEASGQGYEQYF. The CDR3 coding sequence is TGTGCCATCAGTGAAGCCTCTGGACAGGGGTACGAGCAGTACTTC.

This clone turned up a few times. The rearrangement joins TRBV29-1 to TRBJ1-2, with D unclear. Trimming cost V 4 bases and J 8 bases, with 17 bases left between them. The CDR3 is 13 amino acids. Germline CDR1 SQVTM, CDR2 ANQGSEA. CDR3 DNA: TGCAGCGTTGCCCTCCGGATCCGGGAGGGCTACACCTTC. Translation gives CSVALRIREGYTF. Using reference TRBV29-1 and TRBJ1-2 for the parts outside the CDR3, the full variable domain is SAVISQKPSRDICQRGTSLTIQCQVDSQVTMMFWYRQQPGQSLTLIATANQGSEATYESGFVIDKFPISRPNLTFSTLTVSNMSPEDSSIYLCSVALRIREGYTFGSGTRLTVV.

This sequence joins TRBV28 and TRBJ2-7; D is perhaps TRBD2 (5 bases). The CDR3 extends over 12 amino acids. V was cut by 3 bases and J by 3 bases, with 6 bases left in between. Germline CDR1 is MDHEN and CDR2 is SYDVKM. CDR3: CASSLEDYEQYF. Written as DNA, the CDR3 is TGTGCCAGCAGTTTGGAGGACTACGAGCAGTACTTC.